Sequencing of this T cell receptor (beta chain) was carried out in a study of blood T cell repertoires in COVID-19. Study-level information: Samples came from the United States, Italy and Spain, spanning acute and convalescent COVID-19. From T cells, B-cell-depleted T cells, or PBMCs came the material, which was cDNA or gDNA.

Assay: immunoSEQ multiplex PCR; the TCRdb copy retains only in-frame clones and omits some. Seen here are tens of thousands of clones, approximately 74% observed once, and the top ten hold just under 4%. A few counts support this clone. CDR1 and CDR2 (germline): SNHLY, FYNNEI. This CDR3 is 18 amino acids long. V dropped 0 bases and J dropped 4; count of bases not matched to a gene: 6. The V and J genes are TRBV2 and TRBJ2-3, with TRBD2 identical over 14 bases. Sequencing was done on a sample of peripheral blood. The origin of this receptor is a man between 65 and 79 years old with COVID-19, enrolled during active disease. Here the CDR3 reads CASSEAGTSGSESDTQYF. The CDR3 region has the DNA TGTGCCAGCAGTGAAGCCGGGACTAGCGGGAGTGAATCAGATACGCAGTATTTT.